One and the same sample provided the 9 T cell receptor beta chains below, sequenced in a study of identical twins. TCRdb re-called the 5' RACE reads with MiXCR, one entry per CDR3 protein. The repertoire consists of about 530,000 distinct CDR3 sequences, with about 22% occurring once and the leading ten covering 0.45% to 0.5%. These data also featured in a second study, about yellow fever vaccine responses in identical twins.

The specimen was CD4+ T cells sorted from blood. Source of these receptors: a woman aged 18-29 years in good health.

This clonotype was found a few times. The chain joins TRBV3-1 to TRBJ2-1, with D perhaps matching TRBD1 (5 bases). The CDR3 spans 15 residues. V was trimmed by 1 base and J by 6 bases, leaving 13 bases between them. The germline V gene encodes CDR1 LGHDT and CDR2 YNNKEL (reference sequence). CDR3 DNA: TGTGCCAGCAGCCAAGGGTTGGGGCCCGGCAATGAGCAGTTCTTC. Translating gives CASSQGLGPGNEQFF.

As for this clonotype: A junction end diverges from the germline sequence, so it may reflect a read error. CDR3 residues: CCARPSGRAGSDTQYF. DNA of the CDR3: TGCTGTGCTAGACCCAGCGGGAGGGCCGGGTCAGATACGCAGTATTTT. This chain uses TRBV20-1 with TRBJ2-3; 10 bases map to TRBD2. The CDR3 covers 16 residues. Germline assignment: CDR1 DFQATT and CDR2 SNEGSKA (reference sequence).

The table lists this clonotype with a count of one. One base away lies a much larger clone, so this may be a sequencing read error. The chain couples TRBV14 to TRBJ2-5; D unresolved. This CDR3 contains 12 residues. V was cut by 3 bases and J by 2 bases, with 4 bases left in between. CDR1 and CDR2 from the germline V gene are SGHDN and FVKESK. In DNA, the CDR3 is TGTGCCAGCAGCCACGGACAAGAGACCCAGTACTTC. Its protein product is CASSHGQETQYF.

The genes are TRBV5-6 and TRBJ2-2; possible D gene TRBD1, 5 bases. This CDR3 is 16 amino acids long. Germline V gives CDR1 SGHDT, CDR2 YYEEEE. V lost 2 bases to trimming and J lost 4 bases, with 15 bases between them. CDR3 protein: CASSFRTTQGTGELFF. CDR3 DNA sequence: TGTGCCAGCAGCTTCAGGACAACGCAGGGCACCGGGGAGCTGTTTTTT.

CDR3 sequence (DNA): TGTGCCAGCAGTCGCCAGGGTGAGCAGTACTTC. This codes for CASSRQGEQYF. This chain links TRBV2 with TRBJ2-7; D is possibly TRBD1 (5 bases). The ends were cut back, 5 bases at V and 7 bases at J, with 9 bases in the middle. The germline gives CDR1 SNHLY, CDR2 FYNNEI. The CDR3 runs 11 residues.

This chain links TRBV7-3 with TRBJ2-5; 7 bases map to TRBD1. CDR1 is SGHTA, CDR2 FQGTGA, per germline. Losses at the gene ends were 0 bases for V and 5 bases for J; bases not matched to a gene: 9. This CDR3 has 16 amino acids. CDR3 DNA sequence: TGTGCCAGCAGCTTAACCGTGACAGGGAAGTTGGAGACCCAGTACTTC. Its protein is CASSLTVTGKLETQYF.

This rearrangement joins TRBV12-3 or TRBV12-4 to TRBJ2-1; perhaps D is TRBD1 or TRBD2 (6 bases each). The V and J ends lost 3 bases and 5 bases respectively, with 20 bases between them. CDR3 length: 17 residues. The CDR3: CASSLVRGASADNEQFF. The DNA of the CDR3 is TGTGCCAGCAGTTTGGTAAGGGGGGCTAGCGCTGACAATGAGCAGTTCTTC.

The rearrangement links TRBV18 to TRBJ1-1; D is undetermined. V was shortened by 2 bases and J by 9 bases, with 10 bases between the two germline ends. Germline V gene lookup returns CDR1 KGHSH and CDR2 LQKENI. The CDR3 has 12 residues. DNA for the CDR3: TGTGCCAGCTCACCAGACGCCAAAAAAGCTTTCTTT. Protein: CASSPDAKKAFF.

In its sample, this clonotype was seen many times. The chain recombines TRBV18 with TRBJ1-1; TRBD1 matches 8 bases. This CDR3 is 15 amino acids long. Germline CDR1 reads KGHSH; CDR2 reads LQKENI. V shed 4 bases and J 4 bases; nucleotides not matched to a gene: 8. CDR3 coding DNA: TGTGCCAGCTCACAGCTACAGGGGGTTGGCACTGAAGCTTTCTTT. It specifies CASSQLQGVGTEAFF.